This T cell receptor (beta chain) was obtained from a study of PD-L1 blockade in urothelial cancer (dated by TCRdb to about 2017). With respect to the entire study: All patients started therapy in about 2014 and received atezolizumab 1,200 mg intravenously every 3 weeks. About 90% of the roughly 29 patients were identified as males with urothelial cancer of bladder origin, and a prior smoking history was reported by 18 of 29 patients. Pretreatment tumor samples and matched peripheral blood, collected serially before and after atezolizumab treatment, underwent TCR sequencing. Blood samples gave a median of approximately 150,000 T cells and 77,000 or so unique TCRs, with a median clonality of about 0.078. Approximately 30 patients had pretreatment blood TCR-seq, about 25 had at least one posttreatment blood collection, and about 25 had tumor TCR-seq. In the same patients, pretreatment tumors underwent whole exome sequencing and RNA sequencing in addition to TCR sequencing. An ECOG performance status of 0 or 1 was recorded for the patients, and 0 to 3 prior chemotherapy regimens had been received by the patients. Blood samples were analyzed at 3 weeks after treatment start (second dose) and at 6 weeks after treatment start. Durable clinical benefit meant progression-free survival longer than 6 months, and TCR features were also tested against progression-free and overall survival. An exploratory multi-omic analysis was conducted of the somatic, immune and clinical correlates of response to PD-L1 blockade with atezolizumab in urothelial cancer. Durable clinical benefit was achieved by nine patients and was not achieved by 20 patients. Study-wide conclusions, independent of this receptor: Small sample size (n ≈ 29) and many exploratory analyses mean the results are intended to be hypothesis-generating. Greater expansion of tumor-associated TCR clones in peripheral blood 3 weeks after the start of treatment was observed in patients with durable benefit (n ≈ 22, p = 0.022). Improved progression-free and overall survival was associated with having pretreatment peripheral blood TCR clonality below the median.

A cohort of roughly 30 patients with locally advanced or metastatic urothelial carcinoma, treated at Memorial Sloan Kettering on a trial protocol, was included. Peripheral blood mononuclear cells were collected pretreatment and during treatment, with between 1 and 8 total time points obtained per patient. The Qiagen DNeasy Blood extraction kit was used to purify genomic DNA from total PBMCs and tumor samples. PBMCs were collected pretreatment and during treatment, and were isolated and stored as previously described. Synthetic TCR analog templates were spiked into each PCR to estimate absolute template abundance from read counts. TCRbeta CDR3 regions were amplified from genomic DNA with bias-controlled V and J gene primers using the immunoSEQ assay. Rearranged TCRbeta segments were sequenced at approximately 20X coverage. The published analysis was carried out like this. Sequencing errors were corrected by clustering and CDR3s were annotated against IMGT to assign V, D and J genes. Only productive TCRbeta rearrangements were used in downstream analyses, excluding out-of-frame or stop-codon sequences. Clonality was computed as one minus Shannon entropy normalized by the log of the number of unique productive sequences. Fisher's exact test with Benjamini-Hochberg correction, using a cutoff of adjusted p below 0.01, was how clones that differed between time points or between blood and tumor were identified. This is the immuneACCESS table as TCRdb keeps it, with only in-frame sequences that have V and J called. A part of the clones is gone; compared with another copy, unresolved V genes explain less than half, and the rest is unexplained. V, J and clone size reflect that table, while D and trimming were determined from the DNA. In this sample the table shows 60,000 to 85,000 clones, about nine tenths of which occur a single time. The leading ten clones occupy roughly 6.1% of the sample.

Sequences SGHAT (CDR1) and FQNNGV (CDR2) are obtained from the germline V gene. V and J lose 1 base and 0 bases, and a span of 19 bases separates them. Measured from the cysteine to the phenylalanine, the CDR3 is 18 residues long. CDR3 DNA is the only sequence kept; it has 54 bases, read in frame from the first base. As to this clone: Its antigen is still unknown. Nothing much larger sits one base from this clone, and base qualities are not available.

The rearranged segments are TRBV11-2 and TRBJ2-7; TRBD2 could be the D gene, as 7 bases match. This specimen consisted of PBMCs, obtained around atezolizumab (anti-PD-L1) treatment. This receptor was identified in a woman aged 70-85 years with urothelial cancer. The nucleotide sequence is TGTGCCAGCAGCTTAGGACGCGGGGGCGGGCCCAGCTCCTACGAGCAGTACTTC. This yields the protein CASSLGRGGGPSSYEQYF.